The 18 T cell receptor beta chains below were found in one sample sequenced in a study of T cells in Graves' hyperthyroidism and ophthalmopathy. The investigators amplified TCR beta CDR3 regions from RNA transcripts. The primer set for the first-round RT-PCR of the TCR CDR3 was HTBI. In TCRdb, the multiplex PCR reads were re-called with MiXCR into one record per CDR3 protein. Of about 610,000 distinct CDR3 sequences listed, roughly 15% are singletons. Sample: blood. These TCRs come from a middle-aged woman with Graves' ophthalmopathy.

In its sample, this clonotype was seen many times. V usage is TRBV6-2 or TRBV6-3 and J usage is TRBJ1-5; 8 bases are shared with TRBD1. Losses at the gene ends were 2 bases for V and 7 bases for J; bases not matched to a gene: 4. Germline V gives CDR1 MNHEY, CDR2 SVGEGT. There are 14 residues in the CDR3. CDR3 bases: TGTGCCAGCAGTTACATCGCAGGGGGCCAGCCCCAGCATTTT. As protein: CASSYIAGGQPQHF.

This clonotype came up many times. The rearrangement uses TRBV11-2 and TRBJ2-5, with TRBD2 matching over 10 bases. Germline-derived CDR1 and CDR2 are SGHAT and FQNNGV. This CDR3 comprises 16 residues. Germline trimming cut 1 base from V and 2 bases from J; bases unmatched to any gene: 4. The CDR3 DNA reads as TGTGCCAGCAGCTTAGGCCGGACTAGCGGTCAAGAGACCCAGTACTTC. Translation: CASSLGRTSGQETQYF.

This clonotype was recorded many times. J is TRBJ2-7 and V is TRBV19; 8 nucleotides agree with TRBD2. There are 14 residues in the CDR3. Germline lookup yields CDR1 LNHDA and CDR2 SQIVND (reference sequence). V trimming: 5 bases; J trimming: 6 bases; junction bases outside the gene matches: 9. The CDR3 loop is CASSGTGGTSEQYF. The CDR3 DNA is TGTGCCAGTAGTGGGACGGGAGGGACCTCCGAGCAGTACTTC.

This clonotype came up many times. The chain employs TRBV28 and TRBJ2-7; maybe TRBD2 (5 bases). V was clipped by 6 bases and J by 1 base, with 13 bases between them. Germline-derived CDR1 and CDR2 are MDHEN and SYDVKM. The CDR3 runs 14 residues. The CDR3 DNA reads as TGTGCCAGCAGCCAGACTATAGCGTCCTACGAGCAGTACTTC. Protein product: CASSQTIASYEQYF.

This clonotype has at least ten counts. V and J are TRBV2 and TRBJ2-3; the match to TRBD2 covers 8 bases. The CDR3 extends over 15 amino acids. The germline CDR1 and CDR2 sequences are SNHLY and FYNNEI. The junction had 9 bases not matched to a gene; V was cut back by 6 bases and J by 4 bases. CDR3 in DNA: TGTGCCAGCAGGGGGACTAGTTTCCTGTCAGATACGCAGTATTTT. This sequence encodes CASRGTSFLSDTQYF.

This clonotype has a count of ten or more. The V call is TRBV12-5, the J call TRBJ1-1, with D hard to call. Germline CDR1 reads LGHNT; CDR2 reads FRNRAP. This CDR3 comprises 13 residues. Trimming took 1 base from V and 1 from J, leaving 4 bases between them. CDR3: CASGLGTNTEAFF. The CDR3 DNA reads TGTGCTAGTGGTTTGGGCACGAACACTGAAGCTTTCTTT.

This clonotype was detected ten times or more. This chain links TRBV12-5 with TRBJ1-5; 8 positions match TRBD1. V lost 2 bases to trimming and J lost 0 bases; unmatched junction nucleotides: 9. Per the germline V gene, CDR1 is LGHNT and CDR2 is FRNRAP. The CDR3 length is 18 residues. As DNA, the CDR3 is TGTGCTAGTGGTTTGCTTAGAGCCGGGACAGGTAGCAATCAGCCCCAGCATTTT. Translation gives CASGLLRAGTGSNQPQHF.

At least ten counts were recorded for this clonotype. CDR3 residues: CASSFEGGRSKGELFF. The CDR3 DNA reads as TGTGCCAGCAGTTTTGAGGGCGGGAGATCAAAAGGGGAGCTGTTTTTT. V usage is TRBV28 and J usage is TRBJ2-2, with 7 bases aligning to TRBD2. This CDR3 is built from 16 residues. V lost 3 bases and J lost 8; bases outside the gene matches: 12. The germline CDR1 and CDR2 sequences are MDHEN and SYDVKM.

This clonotype has at least ten counts. The rearrangement links TRBV28 to TRBJ1-2; no reliable D call. Trimming removed 3 bases from V and 8 bases from J, with 10 bases in between. This CDR3 comprises 12 residues. Germline CDR1 and CDR2: MDHEN and SYDVKM. Here the CDR3 reads CASSFGRWGYTF. In DNA, the CDR3 is TGTGCCAGCAGTTTTGGACGGTGGGGCTACACCTTC.

The chain combines TRBV20-1 with TRBJ2-2; D is undetermined. CDR1 DFQATT and CDR2 SNEGSKA come from the germline V gene (reference sequence). V was pared by 0 bases and J by 8 bases, with 7 bases between. The CDR3 runs 12 residues. CDR3 nucleotide sequence: TGCAGTGCTAGAGATTTTATGGGGGAGCTGTTTTTT. Protein product: CSARDFMGELFF.

This clonotype occurred a few times. This chain links TRBV20-1 with TRBJ2-6; no clear D. CDR1 and CDR2 (germline): DFQATT, SNEGSKA (reference sequence). Trimming removed 3 bases from V and 1 base from J, with 7 bases in between. The CDR3 extends over 14 amino acids. The CDR3 region is CSASQPSGANVLTF. For the CDR3, the DNA is TGCAGTGCTAGCCAGCCATCTGGGGCCAACGTCCTGACTTTC.

In its sample, this clonotype was seen many times. This chain joins TRBV4-1 and TRBJ2-5, with D hard to call. CDR1 and CDR2 (germline): MGHRA, YSYEKL. This CDR3 is built from 13 residues. Trimming cost V 4 bases and J 4 bases, with 10 bases left between them. The CDR3, as DNA: TGCGCCAGCAGCCGAGAGTCGGGAGAGACCCAGTACTTC. This gives the protein CASSRESGETQYF.

This clonotype was seen at least ten times. The chain has TRBV6-1 and TRBJ2-5, with 10 bases aligning to TRBD2. J lost 4 bases, V lost 5 bases, and 1 base had no gene match. CDR3 length: 13 residues. Germline loops: CDR1 MNHNS, CDR2 SASEGT. The DNA of the CDR3 is TGTGCCAGCAGTCCTAGCGGGAGAGAGACCCAGTACTTC. It specifies CASSPSGRETQYF.

CDR3 region: CASSLVDRSNYGYTF. The CDR3 DNA reads as TGTGCCAGCAGCTTGGTGGACAGATCTAACTATGGCTACACCTTC. The V call is TRBV5-6, the J call TRBJ1-2, with D maybe TRBD1 (6 bases). Germline CDR1 is SGHDT and CDR2 is YYEEEE. V shed 0 bases and J shed 0 bases, with 9 bases lying between them. This CDR3 has 15 amino acids. Variable domain in full (rest from reference TRBV5-6 and TRBJ1-2): DAGVTQSPTHLIKTRGQQVTLRCSPKSGHDTVSWYQQALGQGPQFIFQYYEEEERQRGNFPDRFSGHQFPNYSSELNVNALLLGDSALYLCASSLVDRSNYGYTFGSGTRLTVV.

This clonotype was observed at least ten times. The rearrangement uses TRBV10-3 and TRBJ2-2; D unclear. The CDR3 is 14 residues long. Germline V CDR1 and CDR2: ENHRY, SYGVKD. V lost 6 bases and J 0 bases, leaving 8 bases between the germline ends. The CDR3 nucleotides are TGTGCCATCAGGGACGTCGCGAACACCGGGGAGCTGTTTTTT. It encodes CAIRDVANTGELFF.

In the case of this clonotype: A much larger clone differs by one base, so this may be a read error. This chain uses TRBV6-1 with TRBJ2-7, with 8 bases matching TRBD2. Germline CDR1 is MNHNS and CDR2 is SASEGT. J lost 5 bases, V lost 7 bases, and 13 bases had no gene match. The CDR3 length is 15 residues. The CDR3: CASIAVAGGGHEQYF. The CDR3 DNA is TGTGCCAGCATAGCAGTGGCGGGAGGTGGCCACGAGCAGTACTTC.

This clonotype turned up a few times. The V and J genes are TRBV6-1 and TRBJ1-2, with D tentatively TRBD1 (6 bases). CDR3 size: 14 residues. The germline CDR1 and CDR2 sequences are MNHNS and SASEGT. The germline V and J ends were trimmed by 5 bases and 4 bases, with 14 bases remaining between them. The CDR3 coding sequence is TGTGCCAGCAGTCCCCACAGGGACGGCTATGGCTACACCTTC. Protein product: CASSPHRDGYGYTF.

This rearrangement joins TRBV6-5 to TRBJ1-3; TRBD1 matches 8 bases. The CDR3 is 17 residues long. J gave up 3 bases and V 0 bases, and 7 bases lay outside the gene matches. CDR1 is MNHEY and CDR2 is SVGAGI in the germline V gene. The CDR3 loop is CASSYSNRGNYGNTIYF. DNA for the CDR3: TGTGCCAGCAGTTACTCGAACAGGGGGAATTATGGAAACACCATATATTTT.